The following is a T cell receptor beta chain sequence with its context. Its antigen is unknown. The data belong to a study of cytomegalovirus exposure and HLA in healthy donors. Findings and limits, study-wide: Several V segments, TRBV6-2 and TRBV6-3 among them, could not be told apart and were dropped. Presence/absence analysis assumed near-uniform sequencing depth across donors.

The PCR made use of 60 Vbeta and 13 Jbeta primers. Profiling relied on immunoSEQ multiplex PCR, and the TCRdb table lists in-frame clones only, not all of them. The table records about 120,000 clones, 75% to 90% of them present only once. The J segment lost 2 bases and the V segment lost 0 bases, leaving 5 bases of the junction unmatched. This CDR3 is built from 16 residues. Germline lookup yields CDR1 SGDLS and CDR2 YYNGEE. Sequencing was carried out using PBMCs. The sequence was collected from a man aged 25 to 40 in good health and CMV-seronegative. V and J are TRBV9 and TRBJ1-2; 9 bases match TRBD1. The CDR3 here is CASSVAGGTGNYGYTF. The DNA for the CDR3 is TGTGCCAGCAGCGTAGCCGGGGGGACAGGGAACTATGGCTACACCTTC.